This T cell receptor (beta chain) was found in a study of cytomegalovirus exposure and HLA in healthy donors. Overall study: Of the donors genotyped, approximately 400 in all, about 81% fell in the Caucasian-associated ancestry cluster. Broader study findings: An analysis done earlier found most TCR beta V segments productive about 90% or about 30% of the time.

As to this clone: Its target is not known.

Primers for the PCR totalled 60 Vbeta and 13 Jbeta. Libraries were prepared by immunoSEQ multiplex PCR; TCRdb keeps only in-frame clonotypes and omits some of them. The sample shows about 160,000 clones, 70% to 80% of them seen only once. V was clipped by 7 bases and J by 8 bases, with 23 bases between them. Germline V CDR1 and CDR2: MDHEN, SYDVKM. The CDR3 spans 15 residues. V gene TRBV28 combines with J gene TRBJ1-1; TRBD1 might be the D (5 bases). The sequence was collected from a man between 18 and 29 years old in good health and CMV-seropositive. Sequenced sample: PBMCs. The DNA for the CDR3 is TGTGCCAGCAAAGATTCCCCTCTCGGGTGGACAGAAGCTTTCTTT. Translated, it gives CASKDSPLGWTEAFF.